This TCR beta chain is from a study of graft-versus-host responses after intestinal transplantation. Across the whole study: Recipients underwent multivisceral, liver-intestinal, or isolated intestinal transplants. Induction with anti-thymocyte globulin, then tacrolimus and steroids for 2 to 3 years, was given to all recipients.

General study findings and limits: The study found high graft-versus-host to host-versus-graft clonal ratios in allografts of patients with graft-donor T cell macrochimerism. Detection of GvH clones occurred in recipient marrow, and some had their first appearance in ileum or blood.

Regarding this clone: What it binds is unknown.

Germline V CDR1 and CDR2: DFQATT, SNEGSKA (reference sequence). This CDR3 is built from 10 residues. The V and J ends lost 6 bases and 6 bases respectively, with 9 bases between them. Assay: immunoSEQ multiplex PCR; the TCRdb copy retains only in-frame clones and omits some. The data contain about 25,000 clones, about 94% of them seen just once; the ten biggest clones take up 0.75% to 0.95%. The sequencing here drew on PBMCs, taken just over 29 days after intestinal transplant. The sequence came from a human patient who received an intestinal transplant, so some T cells may come from the graft donor. The rearrangement joins TRBV20-1 to TRBJ2-7; possibly TRBD2 for D (6 bases). The CDR3 reads CSAGGAEQYF. CDR3 DNA: TGCAGTGCAGGAGGGGCCGAGCAGTACTTC.